Presented here are 30 T cell receptor beta chains from one specimen sequenced in a study of shared clonotypes between healthy human individuals. The protocol was immunoSEQ multiplex PCR, while the TCRdb copy is restricted to in-frame clones and leaves out a portion. The table shows approximately 500,000 clones, with almost 80% occurring only once. The sample comprised PBMCs. All receptors come from a woman between 40 and 55 years old in good health. Some clones in this sample may be carry-over from other donors' samples.

The rearrangement links TRBV7-2 to TRBJ2-7; 13 bases match TRBD2. V lost 5 bases and J lost 6; bases outside the gene matches: 4. This CDR3 comprises 14 residues. Germline lookup yields CDR1 SGHTA and CDR2 FQGNSA. The CDR3 DNA reads as TGTGCCAGCAGCCCACTAGCGGGAGGGCGCGAGCAGTACTTC. Protein product: CASSPLAGGREQYF.

About this clone itself: This sample includes further DNA sequences coding for the same CDR3. J is TRBJ2-7 and V is TRBV18, with 12 bases identical to TRBD2. With V trimmed by 0 bases and J by 6 bases, 3 bases remained unmatched. CDR1 is KGHSH and CDR2 is LQKENI in the germline V gene. CDR3 length: 15 residues. The DNA of the CDR3 is TGTGCCAGCTCACCACCGACTAGCGGGAGATCCGAGCAGTACTTC. It encodes CASSPPTSGRSEQYF.

The CDR3 region has the DNA TGTGCCAGCAGCATCGGGGGCGGTACTAATGAAAAACTGTTTTTT. Translating gives CASSIGGGTNEKLFF. The chain uses TRBV28 and TRBJ1-4, with D tentatively TRBD1 (6 bases). Per the germline V gene, CDR1 is MDHEN and CDR2 is SYDVKM. Between the trimmed V and J ends, which lost 6 bases and 2 bases, there was a span of 13 bases. The CDR3 totals 15 residues.

The chain links TRBV6-6 to TRBJ1-5; the D gene is possibly TRBD1 (5 bases). The V end lost 6 bases, the J end lost 5 bases, and 14 bases lay between the germline ends. CDR3 size: 14 residues. Per the germline V gene, CDR1 is MNHNY and CDR2 is SVGAGI (reference sequence). CDR3 sequence reads: CASRDHRGDQPQHF. CDR3 bases: TGTGCCAGCAGGGACCACCGGGGGGATCAGCCCCAGCATTTT.

The V gene is TRBV4-2, the J gene TRBJ2-6, with D uncertain. The V gene's germline CDR1 is LGHNA and CDR2 YNFKEQ. The V and J ends lost 1 base and 2 bases respectively, with 9 bases between them. CDR3 length equals 16 residues. The CDR3 protein is CASSQAPDPGANVLTF. Written as DNA, the CDR3 is TGTGCCAGCAGCCAAGCCCCAGACCCTGGGGCCAACGTCCTGACTTTC.

This sequence joins TRBV11-1 and TRBJ1-1, with a possible D match to TRBD1 (5 bases). The V gene lost 5 bases and the J gene lost 5 bases, with 21 bases spanning the gap. The CDR3 consists of 16 residues. Per the germline V gene, CDR1 is SGHAT and CDR2 is FQDESV (reference sequence). The CDR3 DNA reads TGTGCCAGCAGCCCAGCGGCTGTGGGGGTTCGGACTGAAGCTTTCTTT. It encodes CASSPAAVGVRTEAFF.

This clone was counted only a few times. The chain couples TRBV6-1 to TRBJ1-2; D is uncertain. Trimming took 1 base from V and 4 from J, leaving 13 bases between them. Germline V CDR1 and CDR2: MNHNS, SASEGT. The length of the CDR3 is 15 residues. This chain's CDR3 is CASSEVSTWGYGYTF. The DNA of the CDR3 is TGTGCCAGCAGTGAAGTATCAACATGGGGCTATGGCTACACCTTC.

V gene TRBV18 combines with J gene TRBJ2-3; 8 bases map to TRBD2. This CDR3 spans 14 amino acids. Germline-derived CDR1 and CDR2 are KGHSH and LQKENI. Trimming removed 4 bases from V and 3 bases from J; junction bases left unmatched: 3. This CDR3 is CASSRTSGTDTQYF. CDR3 sequence (DNA): TGTGCCAGCTCACGCACTAGCGGAACAGATACGCAGTATTTT. Drawing the rest from reference TRBV18 and TRBJ2-3, the complete variable domain is NAGVMQNPRHLVRRRGQEARLRCSPMKGHSHVYWYRQLPEEGLKFMVYLQKENIIDESGMPKERFSAEFPKEGPSILRIQQVVRGDSAAYFCASSRTSGTDTQYFGPGTRLTVL.

The rearrangement uses TRBV7-8 and TRBJ2-5, with a weak D call TRBD2 (5 bases). The CDR3 is 15 amino acids. CDR1 SGHVS and CDR2 FQNEAQ come from the germline V gene. The V end was cut by 2 bases, the J end by 0 bases, with 10 bases between. The CDR3 sequence is CASSLFSGNQETQYF. The CDR3 DNA follows: TGTGCCAGCAGCTTATTCAGCGGCAACCAAGAGACCCAGTACTTC.

The chain joins TRBV2 to TRBJ2-5; TRBD1 matches at 10 bases. Unmatched junction bases numbered 2, after V lost 1 base and J lost 0 bases. Per the germline V gene, CDR1 is SNHLY and CDR2 is FYNNEI. This CDR3 contains 16 residues. CDR3 bases: TGTGCCAGCAGTGAAGGGGACAGGGGAAACCAAGAGACCCAGTACTTC. It yields the protein CASSEGDRGNQETQYF.

V is TRBV30 and J is TRBJ1-4, with a possible D match to TRBD1 (5 bases). V was pared by 3 bases and J by 0 bases, with 11 bases between. This CDR3 is 15 amino acids long. Germline V CDR1 and CDR2: GTSNPN, SVGIG (reference sequence). CDR3 region: CAWRAGRATNEKLFF. In nucleotides, the CDR3 is TGTGCCTGGAGGGCGGGACGGGCAACTAATGAAAAACTGTTTTTT.

On this clone: Possible read error: a much larger clone is one base away. V is TRBV5-4 and J is TRBJ2-3, with D uncertain. V lost 0 bases and J lost 0, with 5 bases in between. The CDR3 has 14 amino acids. CDR1 and CDR2 (germline): SGHNT, YYREEE (reference sequence). The CDR3 loop is CASSLDVSTDTQYF. DNA for the CDR3: TGTGCCAGCAGCTTGGACGTTAGCACAGATACGCAGTATTTT.

This clone was seen only once. The chain combines TRBV30 with TRBJ2-5; 8 nucleotides align to TRBD2. The J segment lost 2 bases and the V segment lost 5 bases, leaving 13 bases of the junction unmatched. The CDR3 is made up of 16 amino acids. Germline V CDR1 and CDR2: GTSNPN, SVGIG (reference sequence). The CDR3 coding sequence is TGTGCCTGGGACCCGGTCGGGGGGGCGGGGCAAGAGACCCAGTACTTC. The encoded protein is CAWDPVGGAGQETQYF.

This clone was detected ten times or more. The V gene is TRBV7-3, the J gene TRBJ2-7, with a weak D call TRBD2 (6 bases). V was pared by 2 bases and J by 3 bases, with 8 bases between. The CDR3 runs to 13 residues. In germline, CDR1 is SGHTA, CDR2 FQGTGA. The CDR3 DNA reads as TGTGCCAGCAGCTTAGCGGGACGCTACGAGCAGTACTTC. Its translation is CASSLAGRYEQYF.

This clone has only a few counts. The rearrangement links TRBV7-9 to TRBJ1-2, with D maybe TRBD1 (5 bases). Germline V CDR1 and CDR2: SEHNR, FQNEAQ (reference sequence). The CDR3 covers 11 residues. CDR3: CVAGSNYGYTF. CDR3 DNA sequence: TGTGTGGCAGGGTCTAACTATGGCTACACCTTC.

DNA for the CDR3: TGCGCCAGCAGCTTGGTCCCCGCAGCTTCGGGGGGCAATCAGCCCCAGCATTTT. Residues: CASSLVPAASGGNQPQHF. The chain is built from TRBV5-1 and TRBJ1-5, with D perhaps TRBD1 (5 bases). Germline assignment: CDR1 SGHRS and CDR2 YFSETQ. V shed 0 bases and J shed 2 bases, with 18 bases lying between them. The CDR3 contains 18 residues.

This clone was seen just once. This chain connects TRBV7-9 to TRBJ2-7; 7 positions agree with TRBD1. The germline V gene encodes CDR1 SEHNR and CDR2 FQNEAQ (reference sequence). The CDR3 has 13 amino acids. The V and J ends lost 5 bases and 3 bases, in that order; junction bases with no gene match: 4. The CDR3 protein is CASSPGQSYEQYF. CDR3 coding DNA: TGTGCCAGCAGCCCGGGACAGAGCTACGAGCAGTACTTC.

The chain links TRBV7-2 to TRBJ2-7, with a weak D call TRBD2 (6 bases). Trimming shortened V by 4 bases and J by 4 bases, and 14 bases separated the two germline ends. Germline assignment: CDR1 SGHTA and CDR2 FQGNSA. The CDR3 runs to 14 residues. The CDR3 nucleotides are TGTGCCAGCAGCTCGACTAGACTTAAATACGAGCAGTACTTC. As protein: CASSSTRLKYEQYF.

This clone was observed at least ten times. The rearrangement joins TRBV27 to TRBJ2-5, with D hard to call. From germline, CDR1 is MNHEY and CDR2 SMNVEV (reference sequence). The CDR3 runs to 12 residues. Trimming shortened V by 5 bases and J by 5 bases, and 9 bases separated the two germline ends. CDR3 bases: TGTGCCAGCAGTGGCTACGGGGAGACCCAGTACTTC. Translated: CASSGYGETQYF.

The chain has TRBV9 and TRBJ1-1; D is uncertain. The CDR3 runs to 14 residues. The V end was cut by 0 bases, the J end by 1 base, with 7 bases between. The germline V gene has CDR1 SGDLS and CDR2 YYNGEE. The CDR3, as DNA: TGTGCCAGCAGCGTAGAGAGCAGGAACACTGAAGCTTTCTTT. Protein sequence: CASSVESRNTEAFF.

The V call is TRBV9, the J call TRBJ2-1; tentative D call: TRBD2 (6 bases). CDR3 length equals 16 residues. Between the trimmed V and J ends, which lost 0 bases and 1 base, there was a span of 11 bases. Germline loops: CDR1 SGDLS, CDR2 YYNGEE. CDR3 bases: TGTGCCAGCAGCGTAGAGGCGGGACCGTCCTACAATGAGCAGTTCTTC. Encoded protein: CASSVEAGPSYNEQFF.

The V call is TRBV6-1, the J call TRBJ1-2, with TRBD1 identical over 8 bases. The V segment lost 4 bases and the J segment 14 bases; nucleotides outside the gene matches: 12. CDR3 length: 13 residues. Germline CDR1 is MNHNS and CDR2 is SASEGT. In DNA form, the CDR3 reads TGTGCCAGCAGTGGTGGGACAGGTCGGCCGGGGACCTTC. Its translation: CASSGGTGRPGTF.

The J gene is TRBJ2-3, the V gene TRBV9; D is undetermined. Per germline, CDR1 SGDLS and CDR2 YYNGEE. CDR3 size: 16 residues. Trimming left V 0 bases short and J 0 bases short, with 11 bases between. CDR3 DNA: TGTGCCAGCAGCGTAGATGATGGATCTAGCACAGATACGCAGTATTTT. Amino acid sequence: CASSVDDGSSTDTQYF.

The chain couples TRBV19 to TRBJ2-2, with TRBD1 matching over 8 bases. Germline CDR1 is LNHDA and CDR2 is SQIVND (reference sequence). CDR3 size: 14 residues. J lost 7 bases, V lost 3 bases, and 4 bases had no gene match. CDR3 sequence (DNA): TGTGCCAGTAGTATTTCAGGGGGCTTCGGGGAGCTGTTTTTT. Translated: CASSISGGFGELFF.

The table lists this clone with a few counts. J is TRBJ2-2 and V is TRBV2; D gene ambiguous. The CDR3 has 14 residues. V dropped 8 bases and J dropped 0 bases, with 10 bases sitting between them. CDR1 is SNHLY and CDR2 is FYNNEI in the germline V gene. The CDR3 region is CASDSPTNTGELFF. In DNA, the CDR3 is TGTGCCAGCGACTCCCCGACGAACACCGGGGAGCTGTTTTTT.

This sequence joins TRBV28 and TRBJ2-1; 10 nucleotides match TRBD2. The CDR3 consists of 17 residues. Germline lookup yields CDR1 MDHEN and CDR2 SYDVKM. The ends lost 2 bases at V and 10 bases at J; junction bases unmatched: 14. The DNA of the CDR3 is TGTGCCAGCAGTTTAAGGGGGGGTCTAGCGGGAGAAAGGGAGCAGTTCTTC. It yields the protein CASSLRGGLAGEREQFF.

This clone has a single count. The gene calls are TRBV27 and TRBJ1-2; D unclear. The germline V and J ends were trimmed by 4 bases and 3 bases, with 15 bases remaining between them. The CDR3 sequence is 15 residues long. Germline V gives CDR1 MNHEY, CDR2 SMNVEV (reference sequence). This CDR3 reads CASSSLPQLYYGYTF. CDR3 sequence (DNA): TGTGCCAGCAGTTCCCTCCCTCAGTTATACTATGGCTACACCTTC.

This sequence joins TRBV5-4 and TRBJ2-1, with TRBD2 matching over 7 bases. Looked up from germline, CDR1 is SGHNT and CDR2 is YYREEE (reference sequence). The CDR3 length is 14 residues. CDR3 nucleotide sequence: TGTGCTACTAAGCGGGAAGCGGATTACAATGAGCAGTTCTTC. It specifies CATKREADYNEQFF.

This chain links TRBV28 with TRBJ2-3; 9 bases fit TRBD2. CDR3 length equals 14 residues. V gave up 8 bases and J gave up 2 bases; unmatched junction bases: 5. In germline, CDR1 is MDHEN, CDR2 SYDVKM. The CDR3 is CASGPSGTTDTQYF. In nucleotides, the CDR3 is TGTGCCAGCGGGCCTAGCGGGACCACAGATACGCAGTATTTT.

This clone appeared once. V and J are TRBV4-3 and TRBJ1-1; possibly TRBD1 for D (6 bases). The V end lost 3 bases, the J end lost 4 bases, and 12 bases lay between the germline ends. Germline CDR1 is LGHNA and CDR2 is YSLEER. There are 14 residues in the CDR3. Written as DNA, the CDR3 is TGCGCCAGCAGCCACGTAGGACAGTTCACTGAAGCTTTCTTT. Its translation: CASSHVGQFTEAFF.